These 17 T cell receptor beta chains were sequenced from one sample in a study of OX40 agonist ivuxolimab in advanced cancers. Method: immunoSEQ multiplex PCR; TCRdb's copy keeps in-frame clones and lacks some. This table has around 60,000 clones, 80% to 95% appearing once. The source was CD4+ or CD8+ T cells sorted from blood, collected in a trial of the OX40 agonist ivuxolimab. The receptors come from an adult with an advanced solid tumor such as melanoma, head and neck, liver or kidney cancer.

This chain links TRBV4-3 with TRBJ2-1; no clear D gene. From germline, CDR1 is LGHNA and CDR2 YSLEER. CDR3 length: 14 residues. Trimming removed 2 bases from V and 8 bases from J, with 13 bases in between. The CDR3 sequence is CASSQLKVGDEQFF. Here the CDR3 DNA reads TGCGCCAGCAGCCAACTAAAGGTTGGGGATGAGCAGTTCTTC.

The rearrangement links TRBV30 to TRBJ1-3, with D tentatively TRBD1 (5 bases). This CDR3 contains 12 residues. The V end lost 3 bases, the J end lost 4 bases, and 7 bases lay between the germline ends. Germline CDR1 reads GTSNPN; CDR2 reads SVGIG (reference sequence). CDR3 sequence reads: CAWRGVGNTIYF. CDR3 nucleotides: TGTGCCTGGAGAGGGGTCGGAAACACCATATATTTT.

A single count supports this clone. The chain joins TRBV19 to TRBJ2-7; possible D gene TRBD1, 5 bases. Germline V gene data show CDR1 as LNHDA and CDR2 as SQIVND (reference sequence). Trimming removed 2 bases from V and 1 base from J, with 9 bases in between. CDR3 length: 14 amino acids. The CDR3 is CASSIRGRSYEQYF. Here the CDR3 DNA reads TGTGCCAGTAGTATAAGGGGCAGATCCTACGAGCAGTACTTC.

The chain recombines TRBV15 with TRBJ2-5, with 8 bases aligning to TRBD1. The CDR3 contains 17 residues. The germline V gene encodes CDR1 LNHNV and CDR2 YYDKDF (reference sequence). The V gene end was trimmed by 5 bases and the J gene end by 4 bases; junction bases not matched to a gene: 15. CDR3 bases: TGTGCCACCAGCCAATTGTGGCCAGGGGGCCTCCTAGAGACCCAGTACTTC. Translating it yields CATSQLWPGGLLETQYF.

The V and J genes are TRBV7-9 and TRBJ2-3; D uncertain. In germline, CDR1 is SEHNR, CDR2 FQNEAQ (reference sequence). Trimming cost V 5 bases and J 5 bases, with 23 bases left between them. CDR3 size: 17 residues. CDR3 bases: TGTGCCAGCAGCCTTTCAATAACACGTATACTCCGAGATACGCAGTATTTT. Its translation is CASSLSITRILRDTQYF.

The V and J genes are TRBV9 and TRBJ2-7; 8 bases map to TRBD2. Trimming removed 4 bases from V and 1 base from J; junction bases left unmatched: 10. Germline V gene lookup returns CDR1 SGDLS and CDR2 YYNGEE. CDR3 length: 16 amino acids. The CDR3 sequence: CASSPLRSSGSYEQYF. The CDR3 bases are TGTGCCAGCAGCCCCCTGAGGTCTAGCGGGTCCTACGAGCAGTACTTC.

In this sample, this clone turned up a few times. The chain links TRBV7-9 to TRBJ1-5; unclear D gene. CDR3 length: 14 residues. CDR1 and CDR2 (germline): SEHNR, FQNEAQ (reference sequence). The V end was cut by 6 bases, the J end by 1 base, with 10 bases between. This chain's CDR3 is CASSEESSNQPQHF. The CDR3 DNA reads TGTGCCAGCAGTGAAGAGTCAAGCAATCAGCCCCAGCATTTT.

As regards this clone: The junction and the germline gene differ at one end; a read error may be behind it. The chain links TRBV7-7 to TRBJ2-5; TRBD2 might be the D (6 bases). This CDR3 comprises 13 residues. Per germline, CDR1 SSHAT and CDR2 FNYEAQ (reference sequence). The CDR3 nucleotides are TGTGCTAGCAGCTTAGGAGGGGAAGAGACCCAGTACTTC. Encoded protein: CASSLGGEETQYF.

This clone appeared a single time. This rearrangement joins TRBV6-5 to TRBJ2-3; D is unresolved. The CDR3 loop spans 11 amino acids. In germline, CDR1 is MNHEY, CDR2 SVGAGI. V lost 6 bases and J 2 bases, leaving 3 bases between the germline ends. The CDR3 region is CASRYTDTQYF. DNA for the CDR3: TGTGCCAGCAGGTACACAGATACGCAGTATTTT.

In its sample, this clone was seen a few times. The genes are TRBV20-1 and TRBJ1-1; D not certain. There are 11 residues in the CDR3. CDR1 and CDR2 from the germline V gene are DFQATT and SNEGSKA (reference sequence). V lost 5 bases and J 4 bases, leaving 8 bases between the germline ends. CDR3 nucleotides: TGCAGTGCTGGGGAGGGCACTGAAGCTTTCTTT. Encoded protein: CSAGEGTEAFF.

The rearrangement links TRBV28 to TRBJ1-2; TRBD1 matches at 11 bases. The J segment lost 3 bases and the V segment lost 3 bases, leaving 3 bases of the junction unmatched. The CDR3 sequence is 15 residues long. Germline V gene lookup returns CDR1 MDHEN and CDR2 SYDVKM. CDR3 protein: CASSFRDRGYYGYTF. The CDR3 nucleotides read TGTGCCAGCAGTTTCCGGGACAGGGGGTACTATGGCTACACCTTC.

The gene calls are TRBV28 and TRBJ2-7, with unresolved D. The CDR3 contains 13 residues. In germline, CDR1 is MDHEN, CDR2 SYDVKM. Between the trimmed V and J ends, which lost 1 base and 3 bases, there was a span of 7 bases. DNA for the CDR3: TGTGCCAGCAGTTTATTCCTCGTCTACGAGCAGTACTTC. Protein product: CASSLFLVYEQYF.

The chain links TRBV9 to TRBJ2-5; D uncertain. Trimming left V 0 bases short and J 5 bases short, with 8 bases between. Germline CDR1 SGDLS, CDR2 YYNGEE. This CDR3 has 13 residues. The CDR3 nucleotides read TGTGCCAGCAGCGTAGGTAGTGGGGAGACCCAGTACTTC. It codes for CASSVGSGETQYF.

This clone was observed once. V and J are TRBV28 and TRBJ2-1; maybe TRBD1 (5 bases). Germline loops: CDR1 MDHEN, CDR2 SYDVKM. The CDR3 totals 16 residues. With 7 bases removed from V and 8 bases from J, the gap between germline ends came to 24 bases. The CDR3, as DNA: TGTGCCAGCAACCTGGGGCAGGGTCTAGTCTCGGATGAGCAGTTCTTC. Translating it yields CASNLGQGLVSDEQFF. Using reference TRBV28 and TRBJ2-1 for the parts outside the CDR3, the full variable domain is DVKVTQSSRYLVKRTGEKVFLECVQDMDHENMFWYRQDPGLGLRLIYFSYDVKMKEKGDIPEGYSVSREKKERFSLILESASTNQTSMYLCASNLGQGLVSDEQFFGPGTRLTVL.

The chain is built from TRBV19 and TRBJ2-2; D remains unclear. CDR1 is LNHDA, CDR2 SQIVND, per germline (reference sequence). V was pared by 6 bases and J by 4 bases, with 12 bases between. The CDR3 is 14 amino acids. CDR3 coding DNA: TGTGCCAGTAGAGCGACTTTAATCACCGGGGAGCTGTTTTTT. Translated, it gives CASRATLITGELFF.

The chain combines TRBV5-4 with TRBJ2-7; no clear D. The CDR3 totals 13 residues. Germline values: CDR1 SGHNT, CDR2 YYREEE (reference sequence). Deletions cut 2 bases from V and 1 base from J, with 7 bases between. CDR3 residues: CASSLGQSYEQYF. The DNA for the CDR3 is TGTGCCAGCAGCTTAGGCCAATCCTACGAGCAGTACTTC.

The chain carries TRBV29-1 and TRBJ1-2, with D hard to call. The CDR3 runs 12 residues. V lost 3 bases to trimming and J lost 6 bases, with 11 bases between them. Germline V gene data show CDR1 as SQVTM and CDR2 as ANQGSEA. The DNA for the CDR3 is TGCAGCGTTGACGGAGGGTCGGATGGCTACACCTTC. Its protein is CSVDGGSDGYTF. The whole variable domain, filled in from reference TRBV29-1 and TRBJ1-2, reads SAVISQKPSRDICQRGTSLTIQCQVDSQVTMMFWYRQQPGQSLTLIATANQGSEATYESGFVIDKFPISRPNLTFSTLTVSNMSPEDSSIYLCSVDGGSDGYTFGSGTRLTVV.